This T cell receptor (beta chain) was identified in a study of control samples from healthy donors and cancer patients. V lost 6 bases and J lost 7; bases outside the gene matches: 13. Germline V lookup: CDR1 SGHRS, CDR2 YFSETQ. The CDR3 has 15 amino acids. The data were produced by immunoSEQ multiplex PCR, yet TCRdb's version contains in-frame clones alone and is incomplete. The sample contains around 140,000 clones, just under 95% of which appear only once. V usage is TRBV5-1 and J usage is TRBJ2-3; 8 nucleotides agree with TRBD2. This receptor was taken from a man younger than 30 in good health. Sequencing was done on a sample of blood. This CDR3 reads CASKPGRGVRNTQYF. In DNA, the CDR3 is TGCGCCAGCAAGCCGGGGCGGGGGGTCCGAAATACGCAGTATTTT.